The 24 T cell receptor beta chains below come from one sample, sequenced in a study of CD8+CD57+ T cells in acquired aplastic anemia. According to the study, genomic DNA was the template for TCR beta VDJ and CDR3 profiling. TCRdb used MiXCR to reprocess the reads, holding one entry per CDR3 protein. The sample has 90,000 to 120,000 distinct CDR3 sequences, roughly 51% seen once. Material for sequencing was sorted CD4+, CD8+, or CD8+CD57+ T cells (not recorded which) from PBMCs. The receptor source for this set is a human donor in good health, serving as a control.

The chain recombines TRBV5-1 with TRBJ2-7; 8 bases line up with TRBD2. Germline loops: CDR1 SGHRS, CDR2 YFSETQ. The V and J ends lost 4 bases and 4 bases, in that order; junction bases with no gene match: 4. The CDR3 runs to 13 residues. In nucleotides, the CDR3 is TGCGCCAGCAGCCTAGCGGGCCCGTACGAGCAGTACTTC. Its protein is CASSLAGPYEQYF.

J is TRBJ1-1 and V is TRBV10-3, with 7 nucleotides matching TRBD1. Germline V gives CDR1 ENHRY, CDR2 SYGVKD. With 4 bases clipped from V and 6 bases from J, the junction kept 5 bases outside the gene matches. This CDR3 is 13 amino acids long. The chain's CDR3 is CAISGQGVPEAFF. For the CDR3, the DNA is TGTGCCATCAGTGGACAGGGAGTTCCTGAAGCTTTCTTT.

This rearrangement joins TRBV5-1 to TRBJ2-5; TRBD2 aligns across 7 bases. This CDR3 has 15 residues. Germline loops: CDR1 SGHRS, CDR2 YFSETQ. The trim removed 1 base at V and 5 bases at J, leaving 8 bases unmatched. The CDR3 DNA follows: TGCGCCAGCAGCTTGTTGGGAGGGGCGGTTGAGACCCAGTACTTC. Translating gives CASSLLGGAVETQYF.

This chain uses TRBV29-1 with TRBJ1-2; TRBD1 is a possible D gene (5 bases). The CDR3 sequence is 13 residues long. V was clipped by 8 bases and J by 4 bases, with 17 bases between them. In germline, CDR1 is SQVTM, CDR2 ANQGSEA. The DNA for the CDR3 is TGCAGCTTGGGACGCGGCAACCCCTATGGCTACACCTTC. Amino acid sequence: CSLGRGNPYGYTF.

This clonotype was counted ten times or more. The chain uses TRBV11-1 and TRBJ2-7; possible D gene TRBD1, 6 bases. V lost 5 bases, J lost 7 bases, and 18 bases lay in between. The CDR3 runs to 14 residues. Germline V gives CDR1 SGHAT, CDR2 FQDESV (reference sequence). CDR3 protein: CASSQTGNAKEQYF. For the CDR3, the DNA is TGTGCCAGCAGCCAAACAGGGAACGCTAAGGAGCAGTACTTC.

V is TRBV2 and J is TRBJ1-1, with D possibly being TRBD1 (5 bases). CDR1 and CDR2 from the germline V gene are SNHLY and FYNNEI. CDR3 length equals 15 residues. Trimming left V 3 bases short and J 7 bases short, with 18 bases between. The CDR3 region is CASSEADRGSDEAFF. CDR3 sequence (DNA): TGTGCCAGCAGTGAGGCGGATAGGGGATCCGATGAAGCTTTCTTT. Looking up the rest from reference TRBV2 and TRBJ1-1 gives the full variable domain: EPEVTQTPSHQVTQMGQEVILRCVPISNHLYFYWYRQILGQKVEFLVSFYNNEISEKSEIFDDQFSVERPDGSNFTLKIRSTKLEDSAMYFCASSEADRGSDEAFFGQGTRLTVV.

The table lists this clonotype with many counts. J is TRBJ2-5 and V is TRBV25-1; no definite D call. V lost 1 base, J lost 4 bases, and 13 bases lay in between. This CDR3 is 15 amino acids long. The V gene's germline CDR1 is MGHDK and CDR2 SYGVNS. CDR3 coding DNA: TGTGCCAGCAGTGAATTGGTGGGATCCTCAGAGACCCAGTACTTC. Protein sequence: CASSELVGSSETQYF.

This clonotype was picked up many times. The chain is built from TRBV7-2 and TRBJ2-5; 8 nucleotides agree with TRBD2. CDR3 length: 15 residues. Germline V gives CDR1 SGHTA, CDR2 FQGNSA. Germline trimming cut 4 bases from V and 3 bases from J; bases unmatched to any gene: 7. CDR3 loop: CASSSGPGLEETQYF. The DNA of the CDR3 is TGTGCCAGCAGCTCGGGCCCGGGACTAGAAGAGACCCAGTACTTC.

This clonotype was recorded only once. The chain carries TRBV25-1 and TRBJ1-6, with 7 positions matching TRBD1. Germline V gives CDR1 MGHDK, CDR2 SYGVNS. V lost 4 bases, J lost 9 bases, and 12 bases stayed unmatched. This CDR3 is 16 amino acids long. CDR3 protein: CASSGGGRGIGSPLHF. The CDR3 nucleotides read TGTGCCAGCAGTGGGGGGGGCAGGGGGATCGGTTCACCCCTCCACTTT.

This clonotype was observed many times. The rearrangement joins TRBV4-1 to TRBJ1-1; D is unresolved. V was shortened by 1 base and J by 2 bases, with 11 bases between the two germline ends. The germline CDR1 and CDR2 sequences are MGHRA and YSYEKL. The CDR3 is 15 amino acids. In DNA, the CDR3 is TGCGCCAGCAGCCAAGGTCTGACGGTAAACACTGAAGCTTTCTTT. This encodes CASSQGLTVNTEAFF.

This chain joins TRBV29-1 and TRBJ2-5, with a weak D call TRBD1 (6 bases). The CDR3 spans 12 residues. Germline V CDR1 and CDR2: SQVTM, ANQGSEA. Trimming cost V 8 bases and J 5 bases, with 15 bases left between them. CDR3 residues: CSQLVRGETQYF. The DNA for the CDR3 is TGCAGCCAACTGGTCAGGGGTGAGACCCAGTACTTC.

This clonotype has at least ten counts. The chain joins TRBV20-1 to TRBJ2-7; D call uncertain. Germline CDR1 and CDR2: DFQATT and SNEGSKA (reference sequence). The germline V and J ends were trimmed by 2 bases and 2 bases, with 10 bases remaining between them. CDR3 length equals 13 residues. CDR3 coding DNA: TGCAGTGCTAGACAAACAAATGCCTACGAGCAGTACTTC. It specifies CSARQTNAYEQYF.

This chain's CDR3 is CASSARSYEQYF. The CDR3 region has the DNA TGTGCCAGTAGTGCAAGGAGCTACGAGCAGTACTTC. The chain uses TRBV19 and TRBJ2-7, with D unclear. The CDR3 covers 12 residues. The V end lost 5 bases, the J end lost 3 bases, and 8 bases lay between the germline ends. Germline CDR1 LNHDA, CDR2 SQIVND (reference sequence).

The chain combines TRBV12-3 or TRBV12-4 with TRBJ2-7, with D uncertain. Trimming took off 2 bases at V and 5 bases at J, with 19 bases between the two ends. This CDR3 is built from 16 residues. The CDR3 loop is CASSLLSSSNGHEQYF. The CDR3 nucleotides read TGTGCCAGCAGTTTACTTAGTAGTTCTAACGGCCACGAGCAGTACTTC.

The chain employs TRBV28 and TRBJ1-1; D is perhaps TRBD1 (6 bases). This CDR3 has 15 residues. CDR1 and CDR2 (germline): MDHEN, SYDVKM. V was trimmed by 4 bases and J by 3 bases, leaving 15 bases between them. CDR3 in DNA: TGTGCCAGCAGTTCCCGGACAGTTTGGGACACTGAAGCTTTCTTT. This encodes CASSSRTVWDTEAFF.

The chain uses TRBV19 and TRBJ1-2, with D perhaps matching TRBD1 (5 bases). Germline V CDR1 and CDR2: LNHDA, SQIVND (reference sequence). CDR3 length: 14 residues. Trimming left V 8 bases short and J 0 bases short, with 13 bases between. The CDR3 DNA follows: TGTGCCAGTCCCACGGACACCACTAACTATGGCTACACCTTC. Its protein is CASPTDTTNYGYTF.

This clonotype occurred a few times. The chain couples TRBV4-3 to TRBJ1-1; the D is unclear. Looked up from germline, CDR1 is LGHNA and CDR2 is YSLEER. The V end was cut by 2 bases, the J end by 0 bases, with 7 bases between. The CDR3 is 14 residues long. The CDR3 loop is CASSQLRMNTEAFF. CDR3 bases: TGCGCCAGCAGCCAACTTCGGATGAACACTGAAGCTTTCTTT.

This clonotype occurred many times. The chain has TRBV7-9 and TRBJ1-2, with D uncertain. Germline V gene lookup returns CDR1 SEHNR and CDR2 FQNEAQ (reference sequence). This CDR3 region has 14 residues. The ends were cut back, 3 bases at V and 4 bases at J, with 12 bases in the middle. CDR3 coding DNA: TGTGCCAGCAGCTTCCAGGTCCCCGTCTATGGCTACACCTTC. Its translation is CASSFQVPVYGYTF.

The chain carries TRBV19 and TRBJ1-6; no firm D call. The CDR3 length is 15 residues. Trimming removed 6 bases at V and 9 bases at J, with 18 bases between. The germline V gene has CDR1 LNHDA and CDR2 SQIVND (reference sequence). The CDR3 protein is CASSVPDSPGSPLHF. CDR3 in DNA: TGTGCCAGTAGCGTTCCAGATTCACCCGGTTCACCCCTCCACTTT.

V is TRBV15 and J is TRBJ2-3, with D possibly matching TRBD1 (6 bases). CDR3 length: 17 residues. V was cut by 2 bases and J by 2 bases, with 17 bases left in between. Germline lookup yields CDR1 LNHNV and CDR2 YYDKDF (reference sequence). The CDR3 is CATSRTFGQLITDTQYF. The CDR3 DNA reads as TGTGCCACCAGCAGAACCTTCGGACAGCTAATCACAGATACGCAGTATTTT.

V and J are TRBV11-2 and TRBJ2-7, with 7 bases identical to TRBD1. Per the germline V gene, CDR1 is SGHAT and CDR2 is FQNNGV. Unmatched junction bases numbered 7, after V lost 5 bases and J lost 0 bases. The CDR3 loop spans 15 amino acids. The CDR3 is CASSTGATGSYEQYF. The CDR3 region has the DNA TGTGCCAGCAGCACAGGGGCTACCGGCTCCTACGAGCAGTACTTC.

The chain recombines TRBV29-1 with TRBJ1-2; no firm D call. Germline-derived CDR1 and CDR2 are SQVTM and ANQGSEA. This CDR3 has 14 residues. Trimming took off 1 base at V and 0 bases at J, with 9 bases between the two ends. The DNA of the CDR3 is TGCAGCGTTGAAGGTCTTCCGCCTAACTATGGCTACACCTTC. Protein: CSVEGLPPNYGYTF.

The chain has TRBV9 and TRBJ1-6, with TRBD1 identical over 7 bases. The CDR3 is 15 amino acids. The germline V gene encodes CDR1 SGDLS and CDR2 YYNGEE. Trimming at V came to 2 bases and at J to 7 bases, leaving 6 bases not matched to a gene. CDR3 coding DNA: TGTGCCAGCAGCGTTACCGGGACAGACAATTCACCCCTCCACTTT. Its protein product is CASSVTGTDNSPLHF.

There are many counts of this clonotype. The chain links TRBV6-5 to TRBJ1-1; the D is unclear. Trimming took 8 bases from V and 3 from J, leaving 10 bases between them. This CDR3 contains 12 residues. CDR1 is MNHEY and CDR2 is SVGAGI in the germline V gene. CDR3: CASYSVYTEAFF. The CDR3 region has the DNA TGTGCCAGCTATAGCGTATACACTGAAGCTTTCTTT.